This record covers a single T cell receptor beta chain. Its antigen remains unidentified. CDR1 and CDR2 (germline): SEHNR, FQNEAQ (reference sequence). V was shortened by 6 bases and J by 5 bases, with 5 bases between the two germline ends. The CDR3 is made up of 11 amino acids. The record originates from a study of molecular identifiers for immune sequencing clone quantification. Study in general: Four of five splits of RNA from around 18,000 or 91,000 naive CD8 cells were sequenced in replicates.

From the PCR reads, TCRdb called clonotypes with MiXCR, one entry per CDR3 protein. The repertoire includes around 70,000 distinct CDR3 sequences, around a sixth of them detected once, and 1.5% to 1.9% sits in the top ten. Findings and caveats of the study: Under 1% of molecules in naive cells, but over 97% of effector molecules, belonged to clones above 20 RNA copies. Sizes of clones that are highly expanded could be underestimated (if identical TCR molecules share a barcode).

The chain joins TRBV7-9 to TRBJ2-1; no firm D call. The specimen sequenced was naive CD8+ T cells from blood, with Jurkat cell RNA spiked in. Subset here: FACS-sorted CD8+CD4-CCR7+CD45RA+ naive T cells. The TCR was taken from a human donor in good health. Some libraries in this study had Jurkat cell RNA spiked in. As DNA, the CDR3 is TGTGCCAGCAGTTCAAACAATGAGCAGTTCTTC. Amino acids: CASSSNNEQFF. The entire variable domain, with the rest obtained from reference TRBV7-9 and TRBJ2-1, is as follows: DTGVSQNPRHKITKRGQNVTFRCDPISEHNRLYWYRQTLGQGPEFLTYFQNEAQLEKSRLLSDRFSAERPKGSFSTLEIQRTEQGDSAMYLCASSSNNEQFFGPGTRLTVL.